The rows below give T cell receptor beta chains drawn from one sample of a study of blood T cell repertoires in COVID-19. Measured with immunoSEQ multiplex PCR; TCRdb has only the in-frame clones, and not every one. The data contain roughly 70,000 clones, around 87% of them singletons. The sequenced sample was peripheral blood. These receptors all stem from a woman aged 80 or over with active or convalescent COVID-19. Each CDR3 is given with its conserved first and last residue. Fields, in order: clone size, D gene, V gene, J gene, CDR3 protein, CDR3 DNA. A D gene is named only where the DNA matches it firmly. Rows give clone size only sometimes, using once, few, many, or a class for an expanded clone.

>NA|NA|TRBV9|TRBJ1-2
CASSGRTDGYTF
TGTGCCAGCAGCGGAAGGACAGATGGCTACACCTTC
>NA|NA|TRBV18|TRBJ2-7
CASSPGQYSYEQYF
TGTGCCAGCTCACCAGGACAGTACTCCTACGAGCAGTACTTC
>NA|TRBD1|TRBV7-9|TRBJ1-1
CASRRDRGWTEAFF
TGTGCCAGCCGCCGGGACAGGGGATGGACTGAAGCTTTCTTT
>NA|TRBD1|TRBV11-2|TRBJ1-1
CASSPRTGNTEAFF
TGTGCCAGCAGCCCAAGGACAGGCAACACTGAAGCTTTCTTT
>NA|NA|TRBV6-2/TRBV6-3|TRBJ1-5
CASSWVSQGIQPQHF
TGTGCCAGCAGTTGGGTCAGCCAGGGTATTCAGCCCCAGCATTTT
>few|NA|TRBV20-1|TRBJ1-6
CSASLQGRHSPLHF
TGCAGTGCTAGTTTACAGGGTCGACATTCACCCCTCCACTTT
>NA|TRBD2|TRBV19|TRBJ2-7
CATSEVAGGPISSEQYF
TGTGCCACATCAGAGGTAGCGGGGGGGCCGATCTCTTCCGAGCAGTACTTC
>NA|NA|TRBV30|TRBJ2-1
CAWSRQGYNEQFF
TGTGCCTGGAGTCGGCAGGGGTACAATGAGCAGTTCTTC
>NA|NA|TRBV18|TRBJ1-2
CASSRPNWDTNGYTF
TGTGCCAGCTCACGACCAAATTGGGACACCAATGGCTACACCTTC
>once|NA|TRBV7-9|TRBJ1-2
CASSPHLAGGYTF
TGTGCCAGCAGCCCGCATTTGGCCGGGGGCTACACCTTC
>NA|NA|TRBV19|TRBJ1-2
CASSILAGIYGYTF
TGTGCCAGTAGTATCCTGGCAGGTATCTATGGCTACACCTTC
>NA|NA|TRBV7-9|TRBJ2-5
CASSLAGTQETQYF
TGTGCCAGCAGCTTAGCGGGGACTCAAGAGACCCAGTACTTC
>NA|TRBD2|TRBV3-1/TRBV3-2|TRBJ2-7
CASSPMSGGPYEQYF
TGTGCCAGCAGCCCCATGAGCGGGGGCCCCTACGAGCAGTACTTC
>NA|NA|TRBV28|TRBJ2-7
CASSLRAERYEQYF
TGTGCCAGCAGTTTGCGGGCAGAACGATACGAGCAGTACTTC